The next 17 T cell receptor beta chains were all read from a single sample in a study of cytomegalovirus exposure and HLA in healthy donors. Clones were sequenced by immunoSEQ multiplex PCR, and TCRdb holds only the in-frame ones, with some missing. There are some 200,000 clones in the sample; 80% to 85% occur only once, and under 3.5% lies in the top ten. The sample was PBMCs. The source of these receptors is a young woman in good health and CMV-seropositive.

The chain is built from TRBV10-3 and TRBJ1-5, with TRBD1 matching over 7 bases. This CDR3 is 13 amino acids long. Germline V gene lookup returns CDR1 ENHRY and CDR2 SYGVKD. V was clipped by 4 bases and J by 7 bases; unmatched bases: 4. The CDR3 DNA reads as TGTGCCATCAGTGGCGACAGGGACCAGCCCCAGCATTTT. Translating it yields CAISGDRDQPQHF.

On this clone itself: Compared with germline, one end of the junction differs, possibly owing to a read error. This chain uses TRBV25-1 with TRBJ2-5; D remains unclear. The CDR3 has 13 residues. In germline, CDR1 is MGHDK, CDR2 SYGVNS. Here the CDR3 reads CASSDSPLEAQYF. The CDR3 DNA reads TGTGCCAGCAGTGACTCTCCCCTAGAGGCCCAGTACTTC.

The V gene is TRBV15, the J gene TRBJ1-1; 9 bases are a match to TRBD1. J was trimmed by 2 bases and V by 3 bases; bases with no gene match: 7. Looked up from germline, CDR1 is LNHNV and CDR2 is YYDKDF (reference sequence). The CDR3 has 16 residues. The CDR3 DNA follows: TGTGCCACCAGCAGTGAACAGGGGGCGCGAAACACTGAAGCTTTCTTT. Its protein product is CATSSEQGARNTEAFF. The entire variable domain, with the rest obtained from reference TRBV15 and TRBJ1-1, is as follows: DAMVIQNPRYQVTQFGKPVTLSCSQTLNHNVMYWYQQKSSQAPKLLFHYYDKDFNNEADTPDNFQSRRPNTSFCFLDIRSPGLGDTAMYLCATSSEQGARNTEAFFGQGTRLTVV.

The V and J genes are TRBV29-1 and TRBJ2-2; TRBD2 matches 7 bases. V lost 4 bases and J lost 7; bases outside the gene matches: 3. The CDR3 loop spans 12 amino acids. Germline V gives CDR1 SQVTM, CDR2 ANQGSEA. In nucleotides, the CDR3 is TGCAGCGTTGGGGGGAGGGGCGGGGAGCTGTTTTTT. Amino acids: CSVGGRGGELFF.

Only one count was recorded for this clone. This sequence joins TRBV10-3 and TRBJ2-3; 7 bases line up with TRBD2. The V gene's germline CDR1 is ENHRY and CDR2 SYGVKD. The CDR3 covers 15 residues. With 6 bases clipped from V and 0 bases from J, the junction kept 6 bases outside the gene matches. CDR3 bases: TGTGCCATCAGCCGAAGCGGGGATAGCACAGATACGCAGTATTTT. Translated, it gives CAISRSGDSTDTQYF.

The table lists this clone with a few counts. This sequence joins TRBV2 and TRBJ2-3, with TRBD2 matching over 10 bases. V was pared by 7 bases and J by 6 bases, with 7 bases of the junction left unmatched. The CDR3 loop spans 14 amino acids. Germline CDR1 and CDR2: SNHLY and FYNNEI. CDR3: CASTLAGVRDTQYF. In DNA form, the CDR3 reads TGTGCCAGCACCCTAGCGGGGGTTCGGGATACGCAGTATTTT.

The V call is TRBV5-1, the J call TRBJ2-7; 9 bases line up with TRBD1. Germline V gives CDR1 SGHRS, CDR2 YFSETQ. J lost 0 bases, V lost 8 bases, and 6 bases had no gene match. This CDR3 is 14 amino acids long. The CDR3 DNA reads TGCGCCAGGCCCCGGACAGGGGACTCCTACGAGCAGTACTTC. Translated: CARPRTGDSYEQYF.

As DNA, the CDR3 is TGTGCCAGCAGCGTAGGAGCGGGGCCAGTGGGAAATGAGCAGTTCTTC. This gives the protein CASSVGAGPVGNEQFF. The chain uses TRBV9 and TRBJ2-1, with 7 bases matching TRBD2. The germline V gene encodes CDR1 SGDLS and CDR2 YYNGEE. The CDR3 totals 16 residues. Unmatched junction bases numbered 10, after V lost 0 bases and J lost 7 bases.

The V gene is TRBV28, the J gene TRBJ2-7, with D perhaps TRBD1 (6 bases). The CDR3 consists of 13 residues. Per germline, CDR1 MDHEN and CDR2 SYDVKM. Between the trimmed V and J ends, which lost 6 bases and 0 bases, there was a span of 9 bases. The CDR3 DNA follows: TGTGCCAGCAGAGGGGACAACTCCTACGAGCAGTACTTC. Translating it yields CASRGDNSYEQYF.

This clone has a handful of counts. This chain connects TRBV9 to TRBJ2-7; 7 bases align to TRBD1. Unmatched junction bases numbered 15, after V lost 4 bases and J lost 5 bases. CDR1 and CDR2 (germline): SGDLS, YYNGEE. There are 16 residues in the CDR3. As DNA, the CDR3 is TGTGCCAGCAGCCCTGGAGTAGGGGGCCAGTTCCACGAGCAGTACTTC. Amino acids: CASSPGVGGQFHEQYF.

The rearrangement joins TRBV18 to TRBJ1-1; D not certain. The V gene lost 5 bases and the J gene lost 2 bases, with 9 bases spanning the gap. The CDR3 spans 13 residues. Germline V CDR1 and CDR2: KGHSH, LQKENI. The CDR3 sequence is CASSESINTEAFF. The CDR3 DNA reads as TGTGCCAGCTCAGAGAGTATTAACACTGAAGCTTTCTTT.

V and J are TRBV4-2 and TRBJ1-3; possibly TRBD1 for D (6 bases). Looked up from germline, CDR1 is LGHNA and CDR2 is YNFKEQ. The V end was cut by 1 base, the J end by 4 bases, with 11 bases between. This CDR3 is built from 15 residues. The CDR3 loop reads CASSQVSGQGNTIYF. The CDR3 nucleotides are TGTGCCAGCAGCCAAGTGTCCGGACAGGGAAACACCATATATTTT.

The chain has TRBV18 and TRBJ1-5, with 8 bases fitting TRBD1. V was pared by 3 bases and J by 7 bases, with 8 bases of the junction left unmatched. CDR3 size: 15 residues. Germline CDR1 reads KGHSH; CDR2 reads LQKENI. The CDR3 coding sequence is TGTGCCAGCTCACCGTCGCAGGGGGCTGGACAGCCCCAGCATTTT. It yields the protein CASSPSQGAGQPQHF.

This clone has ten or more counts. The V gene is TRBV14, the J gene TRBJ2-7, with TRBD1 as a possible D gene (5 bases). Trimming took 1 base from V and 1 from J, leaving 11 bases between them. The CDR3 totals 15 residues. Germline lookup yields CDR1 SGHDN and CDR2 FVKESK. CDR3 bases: TGTGCCAGCAGCCAAGGGAGTGGGGCATCCTACGAGCAGTACTTC. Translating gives CASSQGSGASYEQYF.

The DNA for the CDR3 is TGTGCCAGCAGCTTATTTCTGGCGACCTCGGGAGATACGCAGTATTTT. This codes for CASSLFLATSGDTQYF. This chain connects TRBV7-2 to TRBJ2-3; D is uncertain. Germline assignment: CDR1 SGHTA and CDR2 FQGNSA. The CDR3 has 16 amino acids. V was trimmed by 2 bases and J by 5 bases, leaving 17 bases between them.

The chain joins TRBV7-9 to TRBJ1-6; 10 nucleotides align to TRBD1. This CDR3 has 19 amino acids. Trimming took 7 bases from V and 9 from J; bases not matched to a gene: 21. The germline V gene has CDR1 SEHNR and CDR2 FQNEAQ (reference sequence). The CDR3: CASNRQIGTGEKVGSPLHF. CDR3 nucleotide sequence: TGTGCCAGCAACCGACAGATAGGGACAGGGGAGAAGGTTGGTTCACCCCTCCACTTT.

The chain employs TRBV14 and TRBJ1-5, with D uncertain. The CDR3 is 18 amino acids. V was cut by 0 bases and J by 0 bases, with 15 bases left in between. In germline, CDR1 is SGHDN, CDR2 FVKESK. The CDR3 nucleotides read TGTGCCAGCAGCCAAGAACGGGTTTCGCCGAATAGCAATCAGCCCCAGCATTTT. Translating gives CASSQERVSPNSNQPQHF.